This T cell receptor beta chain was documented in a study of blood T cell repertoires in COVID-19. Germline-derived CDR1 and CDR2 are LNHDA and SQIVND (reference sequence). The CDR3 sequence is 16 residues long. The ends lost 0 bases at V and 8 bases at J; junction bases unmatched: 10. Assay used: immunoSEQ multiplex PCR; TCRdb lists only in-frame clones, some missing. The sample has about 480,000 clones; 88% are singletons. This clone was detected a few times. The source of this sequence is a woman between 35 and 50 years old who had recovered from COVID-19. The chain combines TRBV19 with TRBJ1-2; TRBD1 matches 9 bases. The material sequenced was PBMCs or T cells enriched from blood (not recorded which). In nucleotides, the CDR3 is TGTGCCAGTAGTATAGATCCGCCACAGGGGGCGGGAGGCTACACCTTC. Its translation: CASSIDPPQGAGGYTF.